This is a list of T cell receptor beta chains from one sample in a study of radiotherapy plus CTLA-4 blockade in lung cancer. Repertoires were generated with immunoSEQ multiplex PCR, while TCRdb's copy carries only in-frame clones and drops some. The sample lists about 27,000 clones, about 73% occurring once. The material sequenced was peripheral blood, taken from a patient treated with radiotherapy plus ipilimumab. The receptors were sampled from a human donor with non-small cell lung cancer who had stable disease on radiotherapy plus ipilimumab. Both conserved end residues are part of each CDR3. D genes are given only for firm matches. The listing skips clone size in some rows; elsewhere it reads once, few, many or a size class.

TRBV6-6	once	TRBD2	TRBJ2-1	CASSPLAGGYNEQFF	TGTGCCAGCAGTCCCTTAGCGGGAGGTTACAATGAGCAGTTCTTC
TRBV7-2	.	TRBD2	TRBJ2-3	CASSLGSSGMLRDTQYF	TGTGCCAGCAGCTTAGGGTCTAGCGGGATGCTAAGGGATACGCAGTATTTT
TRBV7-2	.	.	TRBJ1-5	CASSLSGISNQPQHF	TGTGCCAGCAGCTTATCCGGGATTAGCAATCAGCCCCAGCATTTT
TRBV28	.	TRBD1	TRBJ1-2	CASTGNYGYTF	TGTGCCTCGACAGGGAACTATGGCTACACCTTC
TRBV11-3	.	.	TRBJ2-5	CASSFFGGQETQYF	TGTGCCAGCAGCTTTTTTGGGGGGCAGGAGACCCAGTACTTC
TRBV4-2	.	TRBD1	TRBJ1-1	CASSPTRQGRRTEAFF	TGTGCCAGCAGCCCCACTCGACAGGGGAGGAGGACTGAAGCTTTCTTT
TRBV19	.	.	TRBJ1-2	CATYGYTF	TGTGCCACTTATGGCTACACCTTC
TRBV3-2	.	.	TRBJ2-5	CASSPAPYF	TGTGCCAGCAGCCCAGCTCCGTACTTC
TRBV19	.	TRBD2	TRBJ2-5	CATQLARGRETQYF	TGTGCCACCCAACTAGCGCGAGGGAGGGAGACCCAGTACTTC
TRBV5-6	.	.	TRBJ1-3	CASSHTGTGGNTIYF	TGTGCCAGCAGCCACACAGGGACGGGCGGAAACACCATATATTTT
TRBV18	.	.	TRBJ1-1	CASSLGPAGNTEAFF	TGTGCCAGCTCACTGGGGCCAGCGGGAAACACTGAAGCTTTCTTT
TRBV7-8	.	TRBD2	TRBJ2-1	CASSFYSGRSYNEQFF	TGTGCCAGCAGCTTCTATAGCGGGAGGTCCTACAATGAGCAGTTCTTC
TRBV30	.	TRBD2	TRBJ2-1	CAGGTSGSSYNEQFF	TGTGCCGGGGGGACTAGCGGGAGCTCCTACAATGAGCAGTTCTTC
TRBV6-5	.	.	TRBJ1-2	CASRAEAVNGYTF	TGTGCCAGCAGGGCGGAGGCCGTTAATGGCTACACCTTC
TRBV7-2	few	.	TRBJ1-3	CASSPRHPYANTIYF	TGTGCCAGCAGCCCGAGACATCCTTACGCAAACACCATATATTTT
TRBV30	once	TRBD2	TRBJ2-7	CAGLANSYEQYF	TGTGCCGGACTAGCGAACTCCTACGAGCAGTACTTC
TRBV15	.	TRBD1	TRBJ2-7	CATSPRDRAYEQYF	TGTGCCACCAGCCCCCGGGACAGAGCATACGAGCAGTACTTC
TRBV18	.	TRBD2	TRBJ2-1	CASSLGSGRAAYNEQFF	TGTGCCAGCTCTCTAGGTAGCGGGAGGGCCGCCTACAATGAGCAGTTCTTC
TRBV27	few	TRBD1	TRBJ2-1	CASSPDRGRSLSYNEQFF	TGTGCCAGCAGTCCAGACAGGGGGCGCTCGTTATCCTACAATGAGCAGTTCTTC
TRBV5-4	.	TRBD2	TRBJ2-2	CASSFRLAGNTGELFF	TGTGCCAGCAGCTTTCGACTAGCGGGAAACACCGGGGAGCTGTTTTTT